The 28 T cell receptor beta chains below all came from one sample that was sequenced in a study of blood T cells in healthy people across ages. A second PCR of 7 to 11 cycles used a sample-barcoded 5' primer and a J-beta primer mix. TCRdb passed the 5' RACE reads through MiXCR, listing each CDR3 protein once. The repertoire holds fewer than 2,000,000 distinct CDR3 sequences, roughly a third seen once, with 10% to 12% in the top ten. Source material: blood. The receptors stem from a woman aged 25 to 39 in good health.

CDR3: CASSYSGGSYEAFF. The DNA of the CDR3 is TGTGCCAGCAGTTACTCAGGGGGGAGCTATGAAGCTTTCTTT. The chain carries TRBV6-5 and TRBJ1-1; D is perhaps TRBD1 (6 bases). The CDR3 covers 14 residues. Germline CDR1 is MNHEY and CDR2 is SVGAGI. Trimming pared 0 bases from V and 7 bases from J, leaving 12 bases between.

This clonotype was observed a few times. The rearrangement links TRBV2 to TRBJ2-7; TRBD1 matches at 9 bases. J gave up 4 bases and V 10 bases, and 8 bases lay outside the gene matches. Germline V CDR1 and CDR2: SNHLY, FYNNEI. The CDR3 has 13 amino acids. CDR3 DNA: TGTGCCATGCGACCGGGACAGGGTTACGAGCAGTACTTC. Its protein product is CAMRPGQGYEQYF.

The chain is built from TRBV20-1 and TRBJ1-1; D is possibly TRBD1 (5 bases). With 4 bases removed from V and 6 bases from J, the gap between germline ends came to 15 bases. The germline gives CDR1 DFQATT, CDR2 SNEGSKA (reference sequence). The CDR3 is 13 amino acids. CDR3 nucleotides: TGCAGTGCTATCCCCGGGGCTCCCTCTGAAGCTTTCTTT. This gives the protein CSAIPGAPSEAFF.

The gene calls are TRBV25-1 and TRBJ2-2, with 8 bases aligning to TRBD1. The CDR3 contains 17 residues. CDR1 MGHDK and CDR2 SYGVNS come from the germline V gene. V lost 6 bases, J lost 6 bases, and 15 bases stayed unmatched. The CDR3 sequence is CASSIHAGTGKAGELFF. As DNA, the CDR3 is TGTGCCAGCAGCATTCACGCCGGGACAGGCAAGGCCGGGGAGCTGTTTTTT.

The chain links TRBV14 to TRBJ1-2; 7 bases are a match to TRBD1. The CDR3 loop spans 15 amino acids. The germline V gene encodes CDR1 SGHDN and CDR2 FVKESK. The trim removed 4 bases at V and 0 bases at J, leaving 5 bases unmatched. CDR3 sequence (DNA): TGTGCCAGCAGCCGCCGGGACAGTACTAACTATGGCTACACCTTC. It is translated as CASSRRDSTNYGYTF.

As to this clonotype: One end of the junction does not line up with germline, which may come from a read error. The CDR3 reads CASSVGVGGSRTDAQYF. The CDR3, as DNA: TGTGCCAGCAGCGTAGGGGTGGGGGGGAGTCGAACAGATGCGCAGTATTTT. The rearrangement joins TRBV9 to TRBJ2-3, with 7 bases aligning to TRBD2. This CDR3 is built from 17 residues. Per germline, CDR1 SGDLS and CDR2 YYNGEE.

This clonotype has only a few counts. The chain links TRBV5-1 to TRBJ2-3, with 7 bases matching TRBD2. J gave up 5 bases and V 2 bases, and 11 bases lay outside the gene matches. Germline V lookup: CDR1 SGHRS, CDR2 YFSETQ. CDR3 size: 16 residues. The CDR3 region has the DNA TGCGCCAGCAGCTTAGCGGGACGGAGGATACTAGATACGCAGTATTTT. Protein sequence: CASSLAGRRILDTQYF.

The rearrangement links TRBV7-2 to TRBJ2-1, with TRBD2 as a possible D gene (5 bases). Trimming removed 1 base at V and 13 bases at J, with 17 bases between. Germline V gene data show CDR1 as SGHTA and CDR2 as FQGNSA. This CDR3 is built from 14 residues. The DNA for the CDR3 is TGTGCCAGCAGCTTAGGGGTGGCGTGGGAGACCCAGTTCTTC. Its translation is CASSLGVAWETQFF.

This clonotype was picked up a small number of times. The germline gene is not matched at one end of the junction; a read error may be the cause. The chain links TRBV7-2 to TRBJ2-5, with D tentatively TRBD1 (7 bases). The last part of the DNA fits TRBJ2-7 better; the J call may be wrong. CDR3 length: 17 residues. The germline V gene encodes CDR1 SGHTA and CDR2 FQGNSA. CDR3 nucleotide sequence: TGTGCCGGCAGTCGCAGGGGGGTCACACGGGGCCTGTACGAGCAGTACTTC. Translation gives CAGSRRGVTRGLYEQYF.

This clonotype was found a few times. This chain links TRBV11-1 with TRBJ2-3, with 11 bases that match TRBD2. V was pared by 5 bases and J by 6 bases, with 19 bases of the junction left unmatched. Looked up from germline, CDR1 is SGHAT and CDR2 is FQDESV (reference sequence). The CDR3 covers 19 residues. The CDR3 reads CASSPRPGLAATIGDTQYF. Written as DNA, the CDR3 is TGTGCCAGCAGCCCTAGGCCGGGACTAGCGGCTACGATCGGGGATACGCAGTATTTT. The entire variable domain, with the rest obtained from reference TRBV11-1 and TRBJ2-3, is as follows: EAEVAQSPRYKITEKSQAVAFWCDPISGHATLYWYRQILGQGPELLVQFQDESVVDDSQLPKDRFSAERLKGVDSTLKIQPAELGDSAMYLCASSPRPGLAATIGDTQYFGPGTRLTVL.

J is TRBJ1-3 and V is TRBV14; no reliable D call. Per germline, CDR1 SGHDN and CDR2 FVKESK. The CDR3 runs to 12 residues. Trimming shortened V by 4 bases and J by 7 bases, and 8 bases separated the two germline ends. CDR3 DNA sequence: TGTGCCAGCAGCCTCTCTCGGAACACCATATATTTT. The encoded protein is CASSLSRNTIYF.

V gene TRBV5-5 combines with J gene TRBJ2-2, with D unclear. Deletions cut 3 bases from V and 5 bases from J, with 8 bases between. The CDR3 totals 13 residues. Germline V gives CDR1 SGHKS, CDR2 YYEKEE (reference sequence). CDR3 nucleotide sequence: TGTGCCAGCAGCTCTCGCGCGACCGGGGAGCTGTTTTTT. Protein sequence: CASSSRATGELFF.

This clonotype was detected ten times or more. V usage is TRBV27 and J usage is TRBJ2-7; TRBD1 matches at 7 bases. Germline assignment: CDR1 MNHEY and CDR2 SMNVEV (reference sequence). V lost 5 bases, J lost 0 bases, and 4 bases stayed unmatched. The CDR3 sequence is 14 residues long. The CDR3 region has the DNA TGTGCCAGCAGTGGGACAGTATTCTCCTACGAGCAGTACTTC. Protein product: CASSGTVFSYEQYF.

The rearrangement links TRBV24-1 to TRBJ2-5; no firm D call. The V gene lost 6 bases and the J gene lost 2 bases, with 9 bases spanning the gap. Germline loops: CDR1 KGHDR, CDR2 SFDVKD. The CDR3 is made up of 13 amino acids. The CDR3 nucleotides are TGTGCCACCAGTCGCTCCCTACAAGAGACCCAGTACTTC. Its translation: CATSRSLQETQYF.

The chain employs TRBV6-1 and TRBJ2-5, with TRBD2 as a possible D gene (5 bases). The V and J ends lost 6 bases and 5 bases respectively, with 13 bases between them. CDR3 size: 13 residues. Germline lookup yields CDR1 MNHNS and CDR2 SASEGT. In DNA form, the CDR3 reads TGTGCCAGCAGGGACTCCCCTTGGGAGACCCAGTACTTC. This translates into CASRDSPWETQYF.

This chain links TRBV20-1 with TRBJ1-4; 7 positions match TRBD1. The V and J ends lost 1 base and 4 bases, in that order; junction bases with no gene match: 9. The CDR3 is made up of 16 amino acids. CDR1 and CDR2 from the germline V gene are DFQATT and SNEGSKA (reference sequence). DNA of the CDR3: TGCAGTGCTAGAGGGCCAAGACAGGGTTATAATGAAAAACTGTTTTTT. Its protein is CSARGPRQGYNEKLFF.

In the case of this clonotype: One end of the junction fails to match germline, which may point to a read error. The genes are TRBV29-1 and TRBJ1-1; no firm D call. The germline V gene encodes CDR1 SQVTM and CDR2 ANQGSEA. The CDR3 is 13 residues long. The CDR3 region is CSVVGVMNTGAFF. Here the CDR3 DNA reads TGCAGCGTTGTAGGAGTAATGAACACTGGAGCTTTCTTT.

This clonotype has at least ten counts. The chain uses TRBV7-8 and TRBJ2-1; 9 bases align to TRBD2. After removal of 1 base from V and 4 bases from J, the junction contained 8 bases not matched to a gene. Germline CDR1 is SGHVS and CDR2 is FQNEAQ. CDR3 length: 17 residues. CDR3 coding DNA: TGTGCCAGCAGCTTAGGGCTAGCGGGGTCTACTTACAATGAGCAGTTCTTC. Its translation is CASSLGLAGSTYNEQFF.

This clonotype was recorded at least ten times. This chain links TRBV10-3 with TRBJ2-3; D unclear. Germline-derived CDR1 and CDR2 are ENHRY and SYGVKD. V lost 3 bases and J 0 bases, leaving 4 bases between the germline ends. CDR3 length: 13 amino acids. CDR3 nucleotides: TGTGCCATCAGTGACCAGAGCACAGATACGCAGTATTTT. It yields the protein CAISDQSTDTQYF.

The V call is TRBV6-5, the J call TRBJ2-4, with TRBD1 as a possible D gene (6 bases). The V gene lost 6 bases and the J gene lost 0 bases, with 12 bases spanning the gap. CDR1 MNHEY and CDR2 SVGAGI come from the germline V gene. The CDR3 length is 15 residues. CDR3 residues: CASRTGSLAKNIQYF. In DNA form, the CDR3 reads TGTGCCAGCAGAACAGGGTCCCTAGCCAAAAACATTCAGTACTTC.

In nucleotides, the CDR3 is TGTGCCAGCAGCGTCGCAGGGACCCAGGATACGCAGTATTTT. As protein: CASSVAGTQDTQYF. The V and J genes are TRBV9 and TRBJ2-3; D might be TRBD1 or TRBD2, each matching 5 bases. This CDR3 has 14 amino acids. Trimming shortened V by 2 bases and J by 6 bases, and 13 bases separated the two germline ends. Germline loops: CDR1 SGDLS, CDR2 YYNGEE. The variable domain in full, with the rest retrieved from reference TRBV9 and TRBJ2-3, is DSGVTQTPKHLITATGQRVTLRCSPRSGDLSVYWYQQSLDQGLQFLIQYYNGEERAKGNILERFSAQQFPDLHSELNLSSLELGDSALYFCASSVAGTQDTQYFGPGTRLTVL.

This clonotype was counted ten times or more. The CDR3 bases are TGTGCCAGCTCACCGGCTGGGGCCAACGTCCTGACTTTC. As protein: CASSPAGANVLTF. The rearrangement uses TRBV18 and TRBJ2-6; D gene ambiguous. The CDR3 consists of 13 residues. V was shortened by 3 bases and J by 2 bases, with 2 bases between the two germline ends. Germline lookup yields CDR1 KGHSH and CDR2 LQKENI.

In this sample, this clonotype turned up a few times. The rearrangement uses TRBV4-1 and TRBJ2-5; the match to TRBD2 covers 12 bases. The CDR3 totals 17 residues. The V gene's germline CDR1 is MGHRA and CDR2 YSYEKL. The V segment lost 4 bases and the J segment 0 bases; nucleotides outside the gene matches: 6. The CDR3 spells CASSPGLAGMYQETQYF. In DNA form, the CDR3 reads TGCGCCAGCAGCCCCGGACTAGCGGGGATGTACCAAGAGACCCAGTACTTC.

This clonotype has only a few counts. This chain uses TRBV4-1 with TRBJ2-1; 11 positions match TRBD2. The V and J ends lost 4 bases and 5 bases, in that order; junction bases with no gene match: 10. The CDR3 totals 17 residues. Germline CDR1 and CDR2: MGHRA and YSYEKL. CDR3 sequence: CASSLGTSGPLNNEQFF. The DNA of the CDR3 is TGCGCCAGCAGCCTCGGGACTAGCGGACCCCTTAACAATGAGCAGTTCTTC.

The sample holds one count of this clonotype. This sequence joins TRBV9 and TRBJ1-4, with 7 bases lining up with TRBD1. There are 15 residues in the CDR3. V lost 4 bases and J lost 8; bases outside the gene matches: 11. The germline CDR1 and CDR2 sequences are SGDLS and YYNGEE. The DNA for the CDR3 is TGTGCCAGCAGCACTCGACAGGGCGTAGGGGAAAAACTGTTTTTT. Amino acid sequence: CASSTRQGVGEKLFF. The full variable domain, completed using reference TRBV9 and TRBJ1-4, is DSGVTQTPKHLITATGQRVTLRCSPRSGDLSVYWYQQSLDQGLQFLIQYYNGEERAKGNILERFSAQQFPDLHSELNLSSLELGDSALYFCASSTRQGVGEKLFFGSGTQLSVL.

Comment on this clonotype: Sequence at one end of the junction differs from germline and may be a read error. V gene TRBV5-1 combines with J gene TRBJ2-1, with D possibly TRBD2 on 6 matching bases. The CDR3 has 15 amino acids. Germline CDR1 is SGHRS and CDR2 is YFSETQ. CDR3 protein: CTSSLEGLDYNEQFF. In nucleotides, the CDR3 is TGCACCAGCAGCTTGGAGGGACTGGACTACAATGAGCAGTTCTTC.

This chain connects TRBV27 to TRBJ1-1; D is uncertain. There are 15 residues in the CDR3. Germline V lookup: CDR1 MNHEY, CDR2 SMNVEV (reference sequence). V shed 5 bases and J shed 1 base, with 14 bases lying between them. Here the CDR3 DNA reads TGTGCCAGCAGTCCTGAGCGGAGGAGGAACACTGAAGCTTTCTTT. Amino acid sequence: CASSPERRRNTEAFF.

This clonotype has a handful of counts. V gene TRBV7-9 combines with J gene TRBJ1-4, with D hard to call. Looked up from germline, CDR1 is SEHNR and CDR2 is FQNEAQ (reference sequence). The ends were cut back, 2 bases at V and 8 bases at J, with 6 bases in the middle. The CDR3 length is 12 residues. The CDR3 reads CASSLHGEKLFF. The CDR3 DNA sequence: TGTGCCAGCAGCTTACACGGCGAAAAACTGTTTTTT.